This TCR beta chain is drawn from a study of shared clonotypes between healthy human individuals. General study results and limits: Sequencing depth was a factor that was expected to affect clonotype sharing among donors. Depth was large, yet rarefaction showed that sorted-subset sequencing was incomplete.

TCRdb's table, derived via immunoSEQ multiplex PCR, lists solely in-frame clones and lacks some. The table has about 1.1 million clones, approximately 80% seen once. This clone showed up just a few times. Its specificity is unknown. In germline, CDR1 is MGHDK, CDR2 SYGVNS. The CDR3 has 13 residues. V lost 8 bases, J lost 5 bases, and 15 bases lay in between. The specimen was memory CD4+ T cells from PBMCs. This sample's subset: CD45RA-negative fraction. The gene calls are TRBV25-1 and TRBJ1-1, with D possibly being TRBD1 (6 bases). The TCR comes from a man aged 18 to 35 in good health. Some clones in this sample may be carry-over from other donors' samples. The CDR3 here is CASGGWGATEAFF. CDR3 DNA sequence: TGTGCCAGCGGGGGCTGGGGGGCGACTGAAGCTTTCTTT.